This passage covers 10 T cell receptor beta chains from one sample sequenced in a study of beta chain features in type 1 diabetes. The study reverse transcribed the entire isolated RNA, so it sequenced expressed TCRB transcripts. This table comes from immunoSEQ multiplex PCR, and its TCRdb copy is limited to in-frame clones, with some not included. This table has 200,000 to 250,000 clones, 27% appearing once. Sequenced: central memory CD4+ T cells from blood. These receptors were taken from a man aged 30 to 45 in good health.

The chain is built from TRBV29-1 and TRBJ2-2, with TRBD1 as a possible D gene (5 bases). Germline CDR1 reads SQVTM; CDR2 reads ANQGSEA. V lost 5 bases to trimming and J lost 4 bases, with 11 bases between them. This CDR3 spans 13 amino acids. The CDR3 nucleotides read TGCAGCGTTACGGCACAGGCCACCGGGGAGCTGTTTTTT. Residues: CSVTAQATGELFF.

This clone appeared a few times. CDR3 residues: CASSAQSKGGETQYF. The DNA for the CDR3 is TGTGCCAGCAGTGCCCAAAGCAAAGGGGGCGAGACCCAGTACTTC. This chain joins TRBV2 and TRBJ2-5; 7 nucleotides line up with TRBD1. Germline CDR1 is SNHLY and CDR2 is FYNNEI. CDR3 length: 15 residues. V trimming: 4 bases; J trimming: 5 bases; junction bases outside the gene matches: 10.

The V gene is TRBV29-1, the J gene TRBJ2-7, with 8 bases aligning to TRBD2. The trim removed 6 bases at V and 0 bases at J, leaving 10 bases unmatched. Germline loops: CDR1 SQVTM, CDR2 ANQGSEA. The CDR3 spans 15 residues. DNA of the CDR3: TGCAGCGTCACTCGACTCAGCGGGAGCTCCTACGAGCAGTACTTC. Encoded protein: CSVTRLSGSSYEQYF.

This clone occurred many times. This chain joins TRBV7-9 and TRBJ2-7; weak D call: TRBD2 (6 bases). Germline CDR1 reads SEHNR; CDR2 reads FQNEAQ (reference sequence). Trimming took 5 bases from V and 1 from J, leaving 12 bases between them. CDR3 length equals 14 residues. The CDR3 nucleotides are TGTGCCAGCAGCCCTAGCGCTAAGTCCTACGAGCAGTACTTC. Translation: CASSPSAKSYEQYF.

This clone showed up just a few times. The chain is built from TRBV18 and TRBJ2-5; possible D gene TRBD2, 6 bases. Germline lookup yields CDR1 KGHSH and CDR2 LQKENI. V was pared by 2 bases and J by 2 bases, with 12 bases between. The CDR3 covers 15 residues. The CDR3 spells CASSPATGGQETQYF. The CDR3 DNA sequence: TGTGCCAGCTCACCAGCGACTGGGGGGCAAGAGACCCAGTACTTC.

The CDR3 region has the DNA TGCAGCGTTGTCCCAACCCAAGAGACCCAGTACTTC. The encoded protein is CSVVPTQETQYF. The chain uses TRBV29-1 and TRBJ2-5; D unclear. Germline V CDR1 and CDR2: SQVTM, ANQGSEA. V lost 4 bases, J lost 1 base, and 7 bases lay in between. The CDR3 spans 12 residues.

The V call is TRBV30, the J call TRBJ2-1; TRBD1 agrees at 9 bases. Germline CDR1 reads GTSNPN; CDR2 reads SVGIG (reference sequence). This CDR3 is 15 amino acids long. The trim removed 1 base at V and 5 bases at J, leaving 6 bases unmatched. Here the CDR3 reads CAWSAGQGYNNEQFF. The CDR3 coding sequence is TGTGCCTGGAGTGCCGGACAGGGGTACAACAATGAGCAGTTCTTC.

The J gene is TRBJ1-4, the V gene TRBV5-6; a weak D match, TRBD1 (6 bases). V lost 2 bases to trimming and J lost 3 bases, with 17 bases between them. Germline V gene data show CDR1 as SGHDT and CDR2 as YYEEEE. CDR3 length: 17 residues. CDR3 sequence: CASSFTTGYEANEKLFF. CDR3 DNA sequence: TGTGCCAGCAGCTTCACGACAGGATATGAAGCTAATGAAAAACTGTTTTTT.

A single count supports this clone. This rearrangement joins TRBV19 to TRBJ2-3; 11 bases are shared with TRBD2. With V trimmed by 5 bases and J by 8 bases, 3 bases remained unmatched. The CDR3 length is 13 residues. Germline V CDR1 and CDR2: LNHDA, SQIVND (reference sequence). CDR3 loop: CASSFGTSGTQYF. Here the CDR3 DNA reads TGTGCCAGTAGTTTCGGGACTAGCGGTACGCAGTATTTT. Full variable domain (missing parts from reference TRBV19 and TRBJ2-3): DGGITQSPKYLFRKEGQNVTLSCEQNLNHDAMYWYRQDPGQGLRLIYYSQIVNDFQKGDIAEGYSVSREKKESFPLTVTSAQKNPTAFYLCASSFGTSGTQYFGPGTRLTVL.

This clone has only a few counts. CDR3 sequence: CASSLTDGNTIYF. The DNA of the CDR3 is TGTGCCAGCAGCTTAACGGACGGAAACACCATATATTTT. V is TRBV7-9 and J is TRBJ1-3; D is unresolved. This CDR3 comprises 13 residues. Between the trimmed V and J ends, which lost 2 bases and 4 bases, there was a span of 6 bases. Germline lookup yields CDR1 SEHNR and CDR2 FQNEAQ (reference sequence). The whole variable domain, filled in from reference TRBV7-9 and TRBJ1-3, reads DTGVSQNPRHKITKRGQNVTFRCDPISEHNRLYWYRQTLGQGPEFLTYFQNEAQLEKSRLLSDRFSAERPKGSFSTLEIQRTEQGDSAMYLCASSLTDGNTIYFGEGSWLTVV.